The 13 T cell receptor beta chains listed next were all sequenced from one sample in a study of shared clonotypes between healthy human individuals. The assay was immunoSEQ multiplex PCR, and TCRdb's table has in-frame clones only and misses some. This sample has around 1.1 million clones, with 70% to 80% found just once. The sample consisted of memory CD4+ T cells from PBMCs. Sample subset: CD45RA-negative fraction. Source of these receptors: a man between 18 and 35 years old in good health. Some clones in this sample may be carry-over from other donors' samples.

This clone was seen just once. CDR3 nucleotides: TGCGCCAGCAGCCCGGAGGGTGCTCCCTACGAGCAGTACTTC. Residues: CASSPEGAPYEQYF. The V gene is TRBV5-1, the J gene TRBJ2-7, with D perhaps matching TRBD2 (6 bases). The CDR3 totals 14 residues. Germline CDR1 reads SGHRS; CDR2 reads YFSETQ. Trimming cost V 4 bases and J 2 bases, with 13 bases left between them.

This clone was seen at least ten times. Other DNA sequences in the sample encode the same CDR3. As DNA, the CDR3 is TGCGCCAGCAGCTTGGACACCGCCGGAAACACCATATATTTT. The encoded protein is CASSLDTAGNTIYF. The chain combines TRBV5-1 with TRBJ1-3; D is ambiguous. V shed 0 bases and J shed 4 bases, with 8 bases lying between them. The germline CDR1 and CDR2 sequences are SGHRS and YFSETQ. The CDR3 totals 14 residues.

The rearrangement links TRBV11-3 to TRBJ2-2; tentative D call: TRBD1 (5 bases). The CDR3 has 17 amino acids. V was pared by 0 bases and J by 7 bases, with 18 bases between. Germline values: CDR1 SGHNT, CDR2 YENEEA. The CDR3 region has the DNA TGTGCCAGCAGCTTAGAAAGGTTGGGCCAGGGTAACGGGGAGCTGTTTTTT. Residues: CASSLERLGQGNGELFF.

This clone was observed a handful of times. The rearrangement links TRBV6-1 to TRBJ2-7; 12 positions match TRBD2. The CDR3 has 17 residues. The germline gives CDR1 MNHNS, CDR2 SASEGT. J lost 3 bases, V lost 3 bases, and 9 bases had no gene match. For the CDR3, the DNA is TGTGCCAGCAGTGAGCAGATGGGACTAGCGGGCGGCTACGAGCAGTACTTC. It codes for CASSEQMGLAGGYEQYF.

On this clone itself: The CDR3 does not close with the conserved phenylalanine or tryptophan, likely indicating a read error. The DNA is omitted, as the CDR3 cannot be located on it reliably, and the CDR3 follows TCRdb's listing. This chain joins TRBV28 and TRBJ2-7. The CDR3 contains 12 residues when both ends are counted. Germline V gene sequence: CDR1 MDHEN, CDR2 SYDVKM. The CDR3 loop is CASSLRLGSARY.

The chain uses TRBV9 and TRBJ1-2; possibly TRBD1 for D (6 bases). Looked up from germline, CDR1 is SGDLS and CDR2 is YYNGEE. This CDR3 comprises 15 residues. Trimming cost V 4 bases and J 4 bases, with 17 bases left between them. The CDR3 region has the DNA TGTGCCAGCAGCCGCCGCGTAACAGGGATCTATGGCTACACCTTC. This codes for CASSRRVTGIYGYTF.

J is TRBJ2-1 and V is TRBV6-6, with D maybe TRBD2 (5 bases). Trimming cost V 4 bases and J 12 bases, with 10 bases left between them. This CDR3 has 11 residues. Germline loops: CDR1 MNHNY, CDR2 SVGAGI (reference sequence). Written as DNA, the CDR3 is TGTGCCAGCAGTTCAGCACTAGGGCAGTTCTTC. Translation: CASSSALGQFF.

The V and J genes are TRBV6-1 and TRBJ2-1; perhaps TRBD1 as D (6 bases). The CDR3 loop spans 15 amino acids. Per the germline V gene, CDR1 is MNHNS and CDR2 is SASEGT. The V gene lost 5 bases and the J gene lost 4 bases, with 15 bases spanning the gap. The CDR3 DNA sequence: TGTGCCAGCAGTCCAACAGGGCTCTTTTACAATGAGCAGTTCTTC. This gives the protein CASSPTGLFYNEQFF.

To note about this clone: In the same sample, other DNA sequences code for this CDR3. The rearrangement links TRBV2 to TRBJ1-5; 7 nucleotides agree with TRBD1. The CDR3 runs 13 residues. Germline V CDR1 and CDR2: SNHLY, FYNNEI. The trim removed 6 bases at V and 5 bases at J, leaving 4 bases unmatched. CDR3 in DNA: TGTGCCAGCAGAGGAACAGGGGATCAGCCCCAGCATTTT. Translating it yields CASRGTGDQPQHF.

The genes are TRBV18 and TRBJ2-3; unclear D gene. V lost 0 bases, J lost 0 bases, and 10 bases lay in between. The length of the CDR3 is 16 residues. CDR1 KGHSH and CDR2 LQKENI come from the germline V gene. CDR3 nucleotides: TGTGCCAGCTCACCACCTAGCAGCTCTAGCACAGATACGCAGTATTTT. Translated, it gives CASSPPSSSSTDTQYF.

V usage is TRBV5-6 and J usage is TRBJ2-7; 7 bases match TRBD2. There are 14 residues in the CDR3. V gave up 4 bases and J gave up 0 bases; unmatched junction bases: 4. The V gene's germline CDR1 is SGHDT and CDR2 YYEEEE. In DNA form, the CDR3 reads TGTGCCAGCAGCCTGGGGGGGAACTCCTACGAGCAGTACTTC. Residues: CASSLGGNSYEQYF.

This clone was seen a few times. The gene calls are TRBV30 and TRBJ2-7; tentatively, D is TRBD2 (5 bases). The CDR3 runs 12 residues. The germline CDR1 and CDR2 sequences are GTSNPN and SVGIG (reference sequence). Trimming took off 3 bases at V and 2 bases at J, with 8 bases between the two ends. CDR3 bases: TGTGCCTGGAGCCCCGGGGCCTACGAGCAGTACTTC. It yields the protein CAWSPGAYEQYF.

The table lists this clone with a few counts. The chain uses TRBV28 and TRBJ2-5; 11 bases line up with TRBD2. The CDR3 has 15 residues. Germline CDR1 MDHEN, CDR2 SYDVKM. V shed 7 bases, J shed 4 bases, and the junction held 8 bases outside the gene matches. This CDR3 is CASNLAGGRGETQYF. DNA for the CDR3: TGTGCCAGCAACCTAGCGGGGGGCCGTGGAGAGACCCAGTACTTC.